This T cell receptor (beta chain) comes out of a study of OX40 agonist ivuxolimab in advanced cancers. Study-level information: A male proportion of under 90% was recorded, with mean age approximately 57 years and range about 20 to 79. Prior checkpoint blockade (anti-PD-1, anti-PD-L1 or anti-CTLA-4) was permitted; approximately 40% had it. Three dose-escalation patients had partial responses: one with hepatocellular carcinoma and two with cutaneous melanoma. Points from the study as a whole: There were, on average, more expanded clones in CD8+ T cells than in CD4+.

The CDR3 has 15 residues. Germline V CDR1 and CDR2: MDHEN, SYDVKM. V trimming: 8 bases; J trimming: 0 bases; junction bases outside the gene matches: 8. Points on this clone: Its antigen is currently unknown.

Profiled with immunoSEQ multiplex PCR; TCRdb holds only in-frame clones, not every one. The sample lists about 36,000 clones; more than 65% were seen once. The rearrangement uses TRBV28 and TRBJ1-2, with 8 nucleotides matching TRBD1. The sequence derives from an adult with an advanced solid tumor such as melanoma, head and neck, liver or kidney cancer. Sequencing was performed on CD4+ or CD8+ T cells sorted from blood, taken in a trial of the OX40 agonist ivuxolimab. In nucleotides, the CDR3 is TGTGCCAGCGCGGGGACAGGCTGGACTAACTATGGCTACACCTTC. It specifies CASAGTGWTNYGYTF.